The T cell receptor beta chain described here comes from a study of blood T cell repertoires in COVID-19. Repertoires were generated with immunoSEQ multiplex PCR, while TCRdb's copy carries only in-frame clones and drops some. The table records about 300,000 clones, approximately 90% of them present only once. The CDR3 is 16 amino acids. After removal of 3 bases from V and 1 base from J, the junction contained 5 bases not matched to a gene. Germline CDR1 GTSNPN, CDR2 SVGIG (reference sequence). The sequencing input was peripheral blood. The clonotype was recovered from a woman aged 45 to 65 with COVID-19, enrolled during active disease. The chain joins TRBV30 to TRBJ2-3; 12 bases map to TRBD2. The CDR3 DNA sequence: TGTGCCTGGAGAACAGGACTAGCGGGGCGCACAGATACGCAGTATTTT. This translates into CAWRTGLAGRTDTQYF.